This T cell receptor beta chain was captured in a study of patients and donors after allogeneic stem cell transplantation. The CDR3 loop spans 15 amino acids. The V segment lost 6 bases and the J segment 5 bases; nucleotides outside the gene matches: 7. The germline V gene encodes CDR1 SEHNR and CDR2 FQNEAQ (reference sequence). TCRdb fed the RT-PCR reads into MiXCR, producing one record per CDR3 protein. The sample consists of around 2,000 distinct CDR3 sequences, 1.5% to 2% of them appearing once. The chain carries TRBV7-9 and TRBJ2-5, with 12 bases aligning to TRBD2. Input material: blood, either unsorted or a sorted T cell fraction (not recorded which). This receptor was taken from a human donor who was either an allogeneic HSCT recipient or a stem cell or donor lymphocyte infusion donor (not recorded which). It is not recorded whose cells these are; they may come from a transplant donor. CDR3: CASRPRLAGDETQYF. The CDR3 DNA follows: TGTGCCAGCAGACCTCGACTAGCGGGGGATGAGACCCAGTACTTC.